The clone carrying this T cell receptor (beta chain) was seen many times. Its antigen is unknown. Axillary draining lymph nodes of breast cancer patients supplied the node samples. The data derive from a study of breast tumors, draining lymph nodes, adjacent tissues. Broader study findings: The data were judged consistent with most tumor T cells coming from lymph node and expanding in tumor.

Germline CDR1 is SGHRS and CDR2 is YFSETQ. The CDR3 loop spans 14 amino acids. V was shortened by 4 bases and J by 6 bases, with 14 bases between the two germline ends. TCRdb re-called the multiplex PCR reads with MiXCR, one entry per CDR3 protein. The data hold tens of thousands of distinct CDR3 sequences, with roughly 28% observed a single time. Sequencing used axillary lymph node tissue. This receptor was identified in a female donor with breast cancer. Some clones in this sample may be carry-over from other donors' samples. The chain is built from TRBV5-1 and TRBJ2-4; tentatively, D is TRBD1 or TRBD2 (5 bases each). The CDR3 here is CASSEETGTNIQYF. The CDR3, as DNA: TGCGCCAGCAGCGAAGAGACCGGGACAAACATTCAGTACTTC.